This T cell receptor beta chain was profiled in a study of immune characterization of retroperitoneal liposarcoma. Germline lookup yields CDR1 MNHNS and CDR2 SASEGT. The CDR3 totals 12 residues. V was clipped by 7 bases and J by 5 bases, with 9 bases between them. TCRdb called the PCR reads again in MiXCR, with one record for every CDR3 protein. This table has thousands of distinct CDR3 sequences, about 40% appearing once. The sequenced sample was tumor tissue. This sequence originates from a male donor with retroperitoneal liposarcoma. This rearrangement joins TRBV6-1 to TRBJ2-1; D is perhaps TRBD2 (6 bases). The CDR3, as DNA: TGTGCCAGCACGACTAGAAACAATGAGCAGTTCTTC. This gives the protein CASTTRNNEQFF.